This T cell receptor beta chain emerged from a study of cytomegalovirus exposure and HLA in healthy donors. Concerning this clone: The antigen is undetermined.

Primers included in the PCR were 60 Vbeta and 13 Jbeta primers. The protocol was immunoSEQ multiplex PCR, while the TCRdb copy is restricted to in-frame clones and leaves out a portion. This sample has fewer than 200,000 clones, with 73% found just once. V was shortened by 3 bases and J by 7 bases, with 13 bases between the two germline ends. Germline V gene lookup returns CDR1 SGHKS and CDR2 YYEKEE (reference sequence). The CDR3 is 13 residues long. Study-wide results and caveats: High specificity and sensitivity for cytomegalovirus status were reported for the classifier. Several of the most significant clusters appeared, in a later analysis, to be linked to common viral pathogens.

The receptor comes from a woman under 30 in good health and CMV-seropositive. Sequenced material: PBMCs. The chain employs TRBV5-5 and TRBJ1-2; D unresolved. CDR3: CASSSHLERGYTF. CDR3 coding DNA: TGTGCCAGCAGCTCCCACCTTGAGCGTGGCTACACCTTC.